This TCR beta chain was obtained from a study of T cell repertoires in ileal Crohn's disease. Study information: Approximately 32% were active smokers at surgery; median disease duration was around 7.9 years. Study-level results: Every patient over 26.8% clonality showed endoscopic recurrence. Active smokers at surgery had more clonal expansions than non-smokers.

Time point specified: neoterminal ileum biopsy at postoperative endoscopy, about 6 months after surgery. The CDR3 contains 14 residues. Trimming cost V 4 bases and J 4 bases, with 13 bases left between them. Per the germline V gene, CDR1 is SGHDN and CDR2 is FVKESK. The method was immunoSEQ multiplex PCR; TCRdb's version includes in-frame clones alone and lacks a portion of them. The sample yields more than 10,000 clones, roughly 80% seen once. Points on this clone: Antigen: not known.

Sequenced: ileal tissue. The receptor comes from an adult with Crohn's disease. The chain has TRBV14 and TRBJ1-2; D possibly corresponds to TRBD1 (5 bases). The CDR3 sequence: CASSPPGLGYGYTF. DNA for the CDR3: TGTGCCAGCAGCCCGCCAGGGTTGGGCTATGGCTACACCTTC.